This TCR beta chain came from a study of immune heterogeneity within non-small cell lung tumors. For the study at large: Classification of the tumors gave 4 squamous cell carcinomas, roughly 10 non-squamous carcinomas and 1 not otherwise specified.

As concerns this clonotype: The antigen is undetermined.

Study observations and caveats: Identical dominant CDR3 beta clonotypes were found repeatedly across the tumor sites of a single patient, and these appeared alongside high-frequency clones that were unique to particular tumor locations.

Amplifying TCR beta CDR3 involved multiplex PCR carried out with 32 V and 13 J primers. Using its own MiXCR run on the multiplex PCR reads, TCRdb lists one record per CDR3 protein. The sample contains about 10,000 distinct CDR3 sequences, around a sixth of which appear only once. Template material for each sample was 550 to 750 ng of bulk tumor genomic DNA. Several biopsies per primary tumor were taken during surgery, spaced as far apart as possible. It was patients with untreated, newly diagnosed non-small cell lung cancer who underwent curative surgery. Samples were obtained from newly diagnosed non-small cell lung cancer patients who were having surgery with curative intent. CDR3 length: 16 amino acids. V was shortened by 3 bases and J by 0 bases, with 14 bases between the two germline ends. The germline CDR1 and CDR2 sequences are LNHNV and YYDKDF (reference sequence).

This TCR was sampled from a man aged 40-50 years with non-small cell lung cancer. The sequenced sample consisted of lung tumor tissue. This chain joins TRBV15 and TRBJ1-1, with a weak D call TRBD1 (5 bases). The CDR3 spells CATSSGRELVNTEAFF. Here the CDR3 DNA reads TGTGCCACCAGCAGTGGCAGGGAACTTGTGAACACTGAAGCTTTCTTT.